This paragraph reports one T cell receptor (beta chain). These data belong to a study of shared clonotypes between healthy human individuals. An even split of each subset's genomic DNA across several immunoSEQ plates was performed. The sorted-subset replicate PCRs were given 200 ng DNA, which is approximately 30,000 T cell genomes. The method was immunoSEQ multiplex PCR; TCRdb's version includes in-frame clones alone and lacks a portion of them. The data hold 2.3 million or so clones, with more than 80% observed a single time. Sequencing was performed on naive CD4+ T cells from PBMCs. The subset: CD45RA+ positively selected. This sequence was found in a man aged 18 to 35 in good health. Some clones in this sample may be carry-over from other donors' samples.

In DNA, the CDR3 is TGCAGTGCTATATTCGGAAACACCATATATTTT. Protein product: CSAIFGNTIYF. This sequence joins TRBV20-1 and TRBJ1-3; D gene ambiguous. V shed 4 bases and J shed 4 bases, with 5 bases lying between them. The CDR3 spans 11 residues. Germline V gene data show CDR1 as DFQATT and CDR2 as SNEGSKA (reference sequence).